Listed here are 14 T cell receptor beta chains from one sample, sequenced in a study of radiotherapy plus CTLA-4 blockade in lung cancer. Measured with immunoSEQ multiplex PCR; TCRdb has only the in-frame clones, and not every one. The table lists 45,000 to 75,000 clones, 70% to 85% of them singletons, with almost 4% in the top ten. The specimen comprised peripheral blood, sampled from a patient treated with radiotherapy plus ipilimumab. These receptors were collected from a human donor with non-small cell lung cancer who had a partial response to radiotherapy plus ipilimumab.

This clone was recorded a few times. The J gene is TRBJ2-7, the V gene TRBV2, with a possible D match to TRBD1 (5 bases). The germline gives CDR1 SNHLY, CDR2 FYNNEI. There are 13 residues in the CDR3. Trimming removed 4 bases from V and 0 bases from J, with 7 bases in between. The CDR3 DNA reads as TGTGCCAGCAGTGGACAGTACTCCTACGAGCAGTACTTC. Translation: CASSGQYSYEQYF.

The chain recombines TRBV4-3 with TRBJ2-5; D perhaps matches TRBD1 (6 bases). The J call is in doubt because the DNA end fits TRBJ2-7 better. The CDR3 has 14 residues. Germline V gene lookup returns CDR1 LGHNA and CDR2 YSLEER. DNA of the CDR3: TGCGCCAGCAGCCACAACAGGGATGGCTACGAGCAGTACTTC. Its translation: CASSHNRDGYEQYF.

As DNA, the CDR3 is TGCGCCAGCAGCCAAGACACAGGGGGAATCTATGGCTACACCTTC. This encodes CASSQDTGGIYGYTF. The rearrangement links TRBV4-1 to TRBJ1-2; 8 nucleotides agree with TRBD1. The germline V gene has CDR1 MGHRA and CDR2 YSYEKL. Losses at the gene ends were 0 bases for V and 4 bases for J; bases not matched to a gene: 4. The CDR3 length is 15 residues.

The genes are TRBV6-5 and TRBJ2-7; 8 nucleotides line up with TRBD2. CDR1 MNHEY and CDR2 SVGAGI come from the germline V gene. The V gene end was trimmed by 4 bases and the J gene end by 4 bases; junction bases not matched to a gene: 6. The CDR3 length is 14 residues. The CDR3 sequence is CASSLSGGRYEQYF. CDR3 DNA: TGTGCCAGCAGTTTATCGGGGGGGCGGTACGAGCAGTACTTC.

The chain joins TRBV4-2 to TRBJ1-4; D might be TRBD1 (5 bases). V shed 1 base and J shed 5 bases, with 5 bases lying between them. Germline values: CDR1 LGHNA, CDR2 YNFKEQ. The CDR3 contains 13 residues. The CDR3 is CASSQGQNEKLFF. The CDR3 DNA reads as TGTGCCAGCAGCCAAGGACAGAATGAAAAACTGTTTTTT.

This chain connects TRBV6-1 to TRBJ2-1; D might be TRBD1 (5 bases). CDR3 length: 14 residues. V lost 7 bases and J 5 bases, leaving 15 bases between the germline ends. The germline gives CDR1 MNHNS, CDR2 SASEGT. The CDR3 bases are TGTGCCAGCAAACGGACACGCCGCGACAATGAGCAGTTCTTC. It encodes CASKRTRRDNEQFF.

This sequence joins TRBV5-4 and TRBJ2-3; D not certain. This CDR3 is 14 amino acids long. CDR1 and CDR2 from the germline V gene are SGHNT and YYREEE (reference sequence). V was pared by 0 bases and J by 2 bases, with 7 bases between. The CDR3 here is CASSLESFTDTQYF. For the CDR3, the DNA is TGTGCCAGCAGCTTGGAGAGTTTCACAGATACGCAGTATTTT.

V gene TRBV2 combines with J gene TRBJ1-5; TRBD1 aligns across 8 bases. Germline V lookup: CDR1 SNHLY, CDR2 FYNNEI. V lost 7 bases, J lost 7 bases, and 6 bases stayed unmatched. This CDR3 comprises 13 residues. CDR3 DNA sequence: TGTGCCAGCACCCCAGGGGGCGCGCAGCCCCAGCATTTT. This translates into CASTPGGAQPQHF.

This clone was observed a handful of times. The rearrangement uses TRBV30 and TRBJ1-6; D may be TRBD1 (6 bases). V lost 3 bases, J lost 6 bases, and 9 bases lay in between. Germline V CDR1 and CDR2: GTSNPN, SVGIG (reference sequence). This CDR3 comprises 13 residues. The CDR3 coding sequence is TGTGCCTGGAGGGGGGGGCGTAATTCACCCCTCCACTTT. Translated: CAWRGGRNSPLHF.

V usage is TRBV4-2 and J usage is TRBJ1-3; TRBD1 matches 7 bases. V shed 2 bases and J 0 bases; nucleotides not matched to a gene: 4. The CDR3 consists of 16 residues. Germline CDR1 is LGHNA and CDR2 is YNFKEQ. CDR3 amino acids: CASSQQGQSSGNTIYF. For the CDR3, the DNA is TGTGCCAGCAGCCAACAGGGACAGAGCTCTGGAAACACCATATATTTT.

For the CDR3, the DNA is TGTGCCAGTAGTACTACCGGGACAGGGTATGGCTACACCTTC. Translated: CASSTTGTGYGYTF. This chain links TRBV19 with TRBJ1-2; 9 bases line up with TRBD1. There are 14 residues in the CDR3. Germline loops: CDR1 LNHDA, CDR2 SQIVND (reference sequence). V shed 4 bases and J 5 bases; nucleotides not matched to a gene: 5. The variable domain in full, completed from reference TRBV19 and TRBJ1-2, reads DGGITQSPKYLFRKEGQNVTLSCEQNLNHDAMYWYRQDPGQGLRLIYYSQIVNDFQKGDIAEGYSVSREKKESFPLTVTSAQKNPTAFYLCASSTTGTGYGYTFGSGTRLTVV.

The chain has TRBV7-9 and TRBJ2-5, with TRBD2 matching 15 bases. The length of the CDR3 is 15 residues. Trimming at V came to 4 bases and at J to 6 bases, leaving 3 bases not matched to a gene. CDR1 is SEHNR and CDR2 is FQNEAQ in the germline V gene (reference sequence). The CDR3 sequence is CASSWTSGGAQTQYF. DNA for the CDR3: TGTGCCAGCAGCTGGACTAGCGGGGGGGCCCAGACCCAGTACTTC.

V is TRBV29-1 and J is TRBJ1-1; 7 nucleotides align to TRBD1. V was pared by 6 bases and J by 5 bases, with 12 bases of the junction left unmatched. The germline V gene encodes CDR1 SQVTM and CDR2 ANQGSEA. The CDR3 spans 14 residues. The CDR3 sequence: CSVVTTGAATEAFF. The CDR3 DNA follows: TGCAGCGTCGTAACTACAGGGGCGGCGACTGAAGCTTTCTTT.

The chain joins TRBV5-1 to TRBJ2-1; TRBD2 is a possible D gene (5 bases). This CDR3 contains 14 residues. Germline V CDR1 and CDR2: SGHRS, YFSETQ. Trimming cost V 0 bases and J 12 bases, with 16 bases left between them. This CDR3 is CASSLGGPMYGQFF. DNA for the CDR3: TGCGCCAGCAGCTTGGGAGGGCCAATGTACGGGCAGTTCTTC.